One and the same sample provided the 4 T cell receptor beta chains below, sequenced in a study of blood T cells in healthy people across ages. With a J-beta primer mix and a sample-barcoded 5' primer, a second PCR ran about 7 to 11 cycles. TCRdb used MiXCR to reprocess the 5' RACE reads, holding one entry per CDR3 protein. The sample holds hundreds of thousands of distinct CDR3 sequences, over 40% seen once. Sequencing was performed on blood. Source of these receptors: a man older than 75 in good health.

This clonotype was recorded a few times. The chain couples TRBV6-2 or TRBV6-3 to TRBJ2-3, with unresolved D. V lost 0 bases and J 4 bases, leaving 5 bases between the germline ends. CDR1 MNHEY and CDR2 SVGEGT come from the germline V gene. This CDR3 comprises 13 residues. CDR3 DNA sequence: TGTGCCAGCAGTTACTCGGTCCCAGATACGCAGTATTTT. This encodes CASSYSVPDTQYF.

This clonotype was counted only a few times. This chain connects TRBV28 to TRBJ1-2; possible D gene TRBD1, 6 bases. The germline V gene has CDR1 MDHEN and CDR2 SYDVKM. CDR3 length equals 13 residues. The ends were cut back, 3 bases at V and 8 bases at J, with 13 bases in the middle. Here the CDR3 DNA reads TGTGCCAGCAGTTTGAGACAGGTGTTGGGCTACACCTTC. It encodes CASSLRQVLGYTF.

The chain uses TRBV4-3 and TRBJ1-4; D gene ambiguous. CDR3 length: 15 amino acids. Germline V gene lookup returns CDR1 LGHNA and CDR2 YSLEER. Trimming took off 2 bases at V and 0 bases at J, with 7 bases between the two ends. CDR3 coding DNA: TGCGCCAGCAGCCAACGGATTGCAACTAATGAAAAACTGTTTTTT. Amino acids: CASSQRIATNEKLFF.

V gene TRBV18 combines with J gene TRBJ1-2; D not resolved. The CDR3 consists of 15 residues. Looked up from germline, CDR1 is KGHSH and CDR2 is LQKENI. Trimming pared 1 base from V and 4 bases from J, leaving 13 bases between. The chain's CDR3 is CASSPRQEQTYGYTF. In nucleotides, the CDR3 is TGTGCCAGCTCACCACGACAAGAACAGACCTATGGCTACACCTTC.